Below are 23 T cell receptor beta chains sequenced from a single sample in a study of T cell clusters in autoimmune cytopenias. TRB was amplified by touch-down multiplex PCR, primer pools A and B combined. No DNA is given; TCRdb re-called the multiplex PCR reads and lists each CDR3 protein once. Its clone listing holds 6,500 to 8,000 distinct CDR3 sequences. Each sample's input was around 250 ng genomic DNA, approximately 37,500 genome equivalents. The specimen sequenced was peripheral blood. These receptors were obtained from a human donor with an autoimmune cytopenia or autoimmune hepatitis (not recorded which).

This clonotype is called medium-sized (0.01 to 0.1%) based on its frequency. V gene TRBV18 combines with J gene TRBJ1-4. The germline CDR1 and CDR2 sequences are KGHSH and LQKENI. This CDR3 comprises 15 residues. CDR3 protein: CASSPPSPNNEKLFF.

Judged by frequency, this clonotype is medium-sized (0.01 to 0.1%). The chain recombines TRBV19 with TRBJ2-3; TCRdb indicates TRBD2, and absent DNA this call remains unverified. CDR3 size: 14 residues. Germline CDR1 is LNHDA and CDR2 is SQIVND (reference sequence). CDR3 protein: CASSTPGPLDTQYF. Combining the CDR3 with reference TRBV19 and TRBJ2-3 gives the whole variable domain DGGITQSPKYLFRKEGQNVTLSCEQNLNHDAMYWYRQDPGQGLRLIYYSQIVNDFQKGDIAEGYSVSREKKESFPLTVTSAQKNPTAFYLCASSTPGPLDTQYFGPGTRLTVL.

This CDR3 is CSAIHTGDYEQYF. V is TRBV20-1 and J is TRBJ2-7; TCRdb designates TRBD1, a call that cannot be tested without DNA. Looked up from germline, CDR1 is DFQATT and CDR2 is SNEGSKA (reference sequence). The CDR3 has 13 residues.

The chain employs TRBV7-6 and TRBJ2-1. Germline loops: CDR1 SGHVS, CDR2 FNYEAQ. This CDR3 spans 14 amino acids. CDR3 sequence reads: CASSPRTGSNEQFF.

Judged by frequency, this clonotype is medium-sized (0.01 to 0.1%). The gene calls are TRBV19 and TRBJ2-3; TCRdb lists TRBD1, though no DNA is available to test this call. The germline V gene has CDR1 LNHDA and CDR2 SQIVND (reference sequence). The CDR3 runs to 14 residues. This chain's CDR3 is CASSNRGGTDTQYF.

The J gene is TRBJ2-1, the V gene TRBV6-2 or TRBV6-3; checking the TCRdb D call of TRBD1 is not possible without DNA. From germline, CDR1 is MNHEY and CDR2 SVGEGT. The CDR3 is made up of 16 amino acids. CDR3: CASLKRRSGGDNEQFF.

By frequency, this clonotype registers medium-sized (0.01 to 0.1%). The rearrangement links TRBV27 to TRBJ2-6; TCRdb's D call, TRBD1, is unchecked because there is no DNA. CDR1 MNHEY and CDR2 SMNVEV come from the germline V gene (reference sequence). The CDR3 is 15 amino acids. This chain's CDR3 is CASSQGQSGANVLTF.

The J gene is TRBJ1-6, the V gene TRBV7-9; TCRdb proposes TRBD1, but this gene call is untestable without DNA. CDR1 is SEHNR and CDR2 is FQNEAQ in the germline V gene (reference sequence). There are 14 residues in the CDR3. The CDR3 loop is CASSLTGANSPLHF.

This clonotype counts as medium-sized (0.01 to 0.1%) by frequency. The V and J genes are TRBV6-5 and TRBJ2-3; TCRdb picks TRBD2, but there is no DNA to check that call. The CDR3 runs to 14 residues. In germline, CDR1 is MNHEY, CDR2 SVGAGI. CDR3 in amino acids: CASSYSWTSSTQYF.

J is TRBJ2-7 and V is TRBV30. The V gene's germline CDR1 is GTSNPN and CDR2 SVGIG (reference sequence). The CDR3 covers 13 residues. The CDR3 here is CAWSVGARYEQYF.

V gene TRBV5-1 combines with J gene TRBJ2-5; the D call of TRBD2 rests on TCRdb alone, since no DNA is present to check it. This CDR3 spans 15 amino acids. Germline CDR1 and CDR2: SGHRS and YFSETQ. This CDR3 reads CASSLERAGQETQYF.

This clonotype is classed as medium-sized (0.01 to 0.1%) by frequency. The chain carries TRBV6-2 or TRBV6-3 and TRBJ1-6. The CDR3 consists of 15 residues. Germline loops: CDR1 MNHEY, CDR2 SVGEGT. The CDR3 loop reads CASSYSGAGRSPLHF.

According to its frequency, this clonotype is medium-sized. The chain uses TRBV15 and TRBJ1-6; the D call of TRBD1 rests on TCRdb alone, since no DNA is present to check it. In germline, CDR1 is LNHNV, CDR2 YYDKDF (reference sequence). The CDR3 totals 15 residues. CDR3 amino acids: CATWDRRSYNSPLHF. Full variable domain (remainder filled in from reference TRBV15 and TRBJ1-6): DAMVIQNPRYQVTQFGKPVTLSCSQTLNHNVMYWYQQKSSQAPKLLFHYYDKDFNNEADTPDNFQSRRPNTSFCFLDIRSPGLGDTAMYLCATWDRRSYNSPLHFGNGTRLTVT.

The genes are TRBV10-3 and TRBJ2-1; as DNA is missing, the TRBD2 call by TCRdb cannot be tested. The CDR3 is made up of 15 amino acids. The germline V gene has CDR1 ENHRY and CDR2 SYGVKD. CDR3 sequence: CAISESGAPYNEQFF.

The J gene is TRBJ2-7, the V gene TRBV6-6; TCRdb designates TRBD1, a call that cannot be tested without DNA. The germline CDR1 and CDR2 sequences are MNHNY and SVGAGI (reference sequence). The CDR3 covers 13 residues. The CDR3 reads CASSFTGGYEQYF.

This chain uses TRBV10-3 with TRBJ1-1. Germline V gives CDR1 ENHRY, CDR2 SYGVKD. The CDR3 is made up of 16 amino acids. The CDR3 sequence: CAISDSSGRLNTEAFF.

Judged by frequency, this clonotype is medium-sized (0.01 to 0.1%). V usage is TRBV29-1 and J usage is TRBJ2-3; TCRdb outputs TRBD2, but without DNA this stays unchecked. CDR1 and CDR2 (germline): SQVTM, ANQGSEA. This CDR3 spans 18 amino acids. This CDR3 reads CSVDPRGLAGRGTDTQYF.

Considering frequency, this clonotype is medium-sized (0.01 to 0.1%). V is TRBV19 and J is TRBJ2-6; absent DNA, TCRdb's TRBD1 call cannot be checked. The CDR3 spans 17 residues. Germline loops: CDR1 LNHDA, CDR2 SQIVND (reference sequence). This chain's CDR3 is CASSIDRVSSGANVLTF.

This clonotype is called medium-sized based on its frequency. V gene TRBV19 combines with J gene TRBJ2-1; absent DNA, TCRdb's TRBD2 call cannot be checked. Germline V gene sequence: CDR1 LNHDA, CDR2 SQIVND (reference sequence). The CDR3 covers 18 residues. The CDR3 region is CASSSLSTSGGLYNEQFF. The complete variable domain, with remaining parts taken from reference TRBV19 and TRBJ2-1, reads DGGITQSPKYLFRKEGQNVTLSCEQNLNHDAMYWYRQDPGQGLRLIYYSQIVNDFQKGDIAEGYSVSREKKESFPLTVTSAQKNPTAFYLCASSSLSTSGGLYNEQFFGPGTRLTVL.

The chain joins TRBV4-3 to TRBJ2-3; TCRdb's assignment of TRBD1 cannot be checked, as there is no DNA. Germline V gives CDR1 LGHNA, CDR2 YSLEER. This CDR3 has 16 amino acids. The CDR3 here is CASSQDQPGILDTQYF.

The chain links TRBV21-1 to TRBJ1-2. TRBV21-1 is recorded as a pseudogene. The CDR3 covers 15 residues. The CDR3 sequence is CASSPYQAFGDGYTF.

The chain has TRBV19 and TRBJ1-2; TCRdb indicates TRBD1, and absent DNA this call remains unverified. This CDR3 comprises 13 residues. Germline values: CDR1 LNHDA, CDR2 SQIVND (reference sequence). The CDR3 loop reads CASSTGQGGGYTF.

The J gene is TRBJ1-4, the V gene TRBV20-1; there is no DNA to check the TCRdb D call of TRBD1. This CDR3 contains 18 residues. CDR1 is DFQATT, CDR2 SNEGSKA, per germline (reference sequence). The CDR3 reads CSARKSGGDVGANEKLFF.